This T cell receptor (beta chain) was sequenced for a study of cytomegalovirus exposure and HLA in healthy donors. Study-wide findings and caveats: High specificity and sensitivity for cytomegalovirus status were reported for the classifier. A later analysis linked a missense DCLRE1C variant to TCR beta V- and J-gene trimming.

PCR involved 60 Vbeta and 13 Jbeta primers. Profiling relied on immunoSEQ multiplex PCR, and the TCRdb table lists in-frame clones only, not all of them. The table includes tens of thousands of clones, approximately 70% detected once. The CDR3 spans 16 residues. Per the germline V gene, CDR1 is SGHNT and CDR2 is YYREEE (reference sequence). Trimming removed 3 bases from V and 0 bases from J; junction bases left unmatched: 0. Comment on this clone: Its cognate antigen is unknown.

The rearrangement links TRBV5-4 to TRBJ2-1, with 13 nucleotides matching TRBD2. Sequences were obtained from PBMCs. This clonotype originated in a woman in her forties in good health and CMV-seropositive. Written as DNA, the CDR3 is TGTGCCAGCAGCTGGACTAGCGGGAGCTCCTACAATGAGCAGTTCTTC. Its translation is CASSWTSGSSYNEQFF.